This T cell receptor beta chain appears in the sequencing data of a study of spatial heterogeneity in lung cancer. Study as a whole: Raw sequencing reads included, on average, more than 8.5 appearances of each unique TCR and UMI combination.

Regarding the study as a whole: Tumor mutation counts were tracked by expanded intratumoral alpha and beta TCR counts.

The time point is: sample taken at primary tumor resection. At least ten counts were recorded for this clonotype. Its antigen is as yet unknown. Every TCR cDNA molecule carried a tag that served as a unique molecular identifier. TCRdb re-called the 5' RACE reads with MiXCR, one entry per CDR3 protein. In the table there are 12,000 to 15,000 distinct CDR3 sequences, 6.5% to 8% of which are singletons. The CDR3 contains 16 residues. Germline V lookup: CDR1 SGHTS, CDR2 YDEGEE. V gave up 4 bases and J gave up 0 bases, with 11 bases separating them. The sequence derives from a male donor with early-stage non-small cell lung cancer. This rearrangement joins TRBV5-8 to TRBJ2-6; D gene uncertain. The material was lung tumor tissue, obtained at surgery. The DNA for the CDR3 is TGTGCCAGCAGCCGCAAAGGGCACTCTGGGGCCAACGTCCTGACTTTC. It codes for CASSRKGHSGANVLTF.